This T cell receptor (beta chain) was documented in a study of identical twins. This CDR3 has 17 residues. The germline V gene has CDR1 LNHDA and CDR2 SQIVND (reference sequence). The trim removed 0 bases at V and 8 bases at J, leaving 12 bases unmatched. TCRdb called the 5' RACE reads again in MiXCR, with one record for every CDR3 protein. The sample carries under 300,000 distinct CDR3 sequences, roughly 7.1% recorded once. Whole-study findings and limits: Invariant T cells like MAIT and iNKT could partly confound the zero-insertion analyses. Abundant beta clonotypes from cord blood had fewer insertions, unlike memory repertoires, which showed none.

As regards this clonotype: Its matching antigen is unknown.

Another study also made use of these data, one on T cells expressing NK-cell markers. That source notes: CD3+CD56+NKG2C+, CD3+CD56+NKG2C- and CD3+CD56-NKG2C+ T cells, once sorted, supplied the TCR beta repertoires.

V is TRBV19 and J is TRBJ2-3; 9 bases are shared with TRBD2. The material sequenced was CD8+ T cells sorted from blood. The TCR sequence derives from a woman in her late teens or twenties in good health. The DNA of the CDR3 is TGTGCCAGTAGTATAGATCAAGCGGGAGGATTGAGAGGTACGCAGTATTTT. This sequence encodes CASSIDQAGGLRGTQYF.